This is a list of T cell receptor beta chains from one sample in a study of Graves' ophthalmopathy and Graves' hyperthyroidism. In TCRdb, the multiplex PCR reads were re-called with MiXCR into one record per CDR3 protein. The data show about 210,000 distinct CDR3 sequences, less than 30% seen once. The sequencing sample was made of peripheral blood. The origin of the receptors is a man aged 50 or older with Graves' ophthalmopathy. Each CDR3 is given with its conserved first and last residue. Each record gives: J gene, V gene, CDR3 protein.

>TRBJ1-6|TRBV6-5
CASSSGTKNSPLHF
>TRBJ1-5|TRBV7-8
CASSLVGGRSNQPQHF
>TRBJ1-6|TRBV20-1
CSALDRADSPLHF
>TRBJ1-1|TRBV29-1
CSLRENTEAFF
>TRBJ2-5|TRBV11-2
CASSSLGSQGPQETQYF
>TRBJ2-5|TRBV28
CASSPFGAGGPVETQYF
>TRBJ2-2|TRBV27
CASSPRLAGVGGELFF
>TRBJ1-2|TRBV12-3/TRBV12-4
CASSHGQGIGGYTF
>TRBJ2-7|TRBV5-1
CASSLGAGDYEQYF
>TRBJ2-1|TRBV12-3/TRBV12-4
CASRKWSNEQFF
>TRBJ1-5|TRBV28
CASSFVSQPQHF
>TRBJ2-7|TRBV5-1
CASSLGQRDYEQYF
>TRBJ1-6|TRBV30
CAWSVSGTDSPLHF
>TRBJ2-7|TRBV6-1
CASSDSPGLVSYEQYF
>TRBJ2-4|TRBV7-9
CASSSRQGANFGIQYF
>TRBJ2-7|TRBV5-1
CASSLVSGGVGYEQYF
>TRBJ1-1|TRBV6-2/TRBV6-3
CASTPGGFMNTEAFF
>TRBJ2-7|TRBV20-1
CSARGTSQFHEQYF
>TRBJ1-2|TRBV7-2
CASSYHDRAYYGYTF
>TRBJ2-7|TRBV12-3/TRBV12-4
CASSYRGLSYEQYF
>TRBJ1-6|TRBV25-1
CASSVPGTGNSPLHF
>TRBJ2-4|TRBV2
CASILVGGNLAKNIQYF
>TRBJ2-7|TRBV5-5
CASSLDRSTYEQYF
>TRBJ2-5|TRBV11-2
CASSSSSLVGETQYF
>TRBJ1-2|TRBV6-1
CASGEIETAYGYTF
>TRBJ2-5|TRBV12-3/TRBV12-4
CASSLVREGTQYF
>TRBJ2-6|TRBV6-1
CASSEGSSGANVLTF
>TRBJ2-5|TRBV7-9
CASSLVGLGEEETQYF
>TRBJ2-7|TRBV6-2/TRBV6-3
CASSYILYEQYF
>TRBJ1-5|TRBV6-1
CASSEIGQRYNQPQHF
>TRBJ2-2|TRBV12-3/TRBV12-4
CASSVGINTGELFF
>TRBJ2-7|TRBV7-2
CASSKTGLSYEQYF
>TRBJ2-7|TRBV20-1
CSARDLRTPAYEQYF
>TRBJ2-7|TRBV24-1
CATSDPGLAGEEQYF
>TRBJ2-7|TRBV6-5
CASRYSGTNNEQYF
>TRBJ2-5|TRBV19
CASSPGGTAQETQYF
>TRBJ2-7|TRBV7-8
CASSYFANILDNDEQYF
>TRBJ2-7|TRBV7-9
CASSPPGVLEQYF
>TRBJ2-7|TRBV20-1
CSASGQATYEQYF
>TRBJ2-5|TRBV4-2
CASSHTPGHQETQYF
>TRBJ1-1|TRBV6-1
CASSDRWVTDTEAFF